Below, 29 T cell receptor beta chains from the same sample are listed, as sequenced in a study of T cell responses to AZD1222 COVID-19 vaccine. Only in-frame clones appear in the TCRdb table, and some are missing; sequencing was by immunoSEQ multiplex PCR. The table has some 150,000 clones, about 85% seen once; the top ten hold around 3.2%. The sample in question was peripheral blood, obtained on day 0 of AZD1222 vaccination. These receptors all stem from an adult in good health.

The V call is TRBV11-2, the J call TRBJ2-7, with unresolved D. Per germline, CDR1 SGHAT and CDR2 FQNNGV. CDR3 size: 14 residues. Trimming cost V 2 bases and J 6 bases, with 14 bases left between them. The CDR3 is CASSLSDFALEQYF. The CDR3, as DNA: TGTGCCAGCAGCTTAAGCGACTTTGCTCTCGAGCAGTACTTC.

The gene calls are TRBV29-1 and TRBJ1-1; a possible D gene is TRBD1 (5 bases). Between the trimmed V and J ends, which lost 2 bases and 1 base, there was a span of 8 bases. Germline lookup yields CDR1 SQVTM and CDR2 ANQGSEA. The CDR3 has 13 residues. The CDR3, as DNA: TGCAGCGTTGAAAGGGGCAGGAACACTGAAGCTTTCTTT. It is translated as CSVERGRNTEAFF.

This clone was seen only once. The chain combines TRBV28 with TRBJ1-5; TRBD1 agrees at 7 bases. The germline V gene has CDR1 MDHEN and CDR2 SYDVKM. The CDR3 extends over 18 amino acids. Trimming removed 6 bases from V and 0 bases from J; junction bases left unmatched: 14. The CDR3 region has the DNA TGTGCCAGCAGCCAACCGGGACAGCAAACTGATAGCAATCAGCCCCAGCATTTT. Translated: CASSQPGQQTDSNQPQHF.

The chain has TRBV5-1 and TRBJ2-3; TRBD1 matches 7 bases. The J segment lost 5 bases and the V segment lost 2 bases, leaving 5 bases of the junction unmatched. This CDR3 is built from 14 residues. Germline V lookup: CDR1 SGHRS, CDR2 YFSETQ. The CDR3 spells CASSFEGAGDTQYF. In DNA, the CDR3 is TGCGCCAGCAGCTTTGAGGGGGCGGGAGATACGCAGTATTTT.

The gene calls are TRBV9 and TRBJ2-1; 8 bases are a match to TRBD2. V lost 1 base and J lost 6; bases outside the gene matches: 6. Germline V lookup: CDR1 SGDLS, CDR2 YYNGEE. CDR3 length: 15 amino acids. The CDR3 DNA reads TGTGCCAGCAGCGTAAGCGGGGGCCGGGGCAATGAGCAGTTCTTC. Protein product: CASSVSGGRGNEQFF.

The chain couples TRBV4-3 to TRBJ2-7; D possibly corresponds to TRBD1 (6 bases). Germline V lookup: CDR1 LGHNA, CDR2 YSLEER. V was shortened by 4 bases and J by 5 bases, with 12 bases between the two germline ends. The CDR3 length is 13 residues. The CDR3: CASSRLQGDEQYF. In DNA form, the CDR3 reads TGCGCCAGCAGCCGGCTACAGGGTGACGAGCAGTACTTC.

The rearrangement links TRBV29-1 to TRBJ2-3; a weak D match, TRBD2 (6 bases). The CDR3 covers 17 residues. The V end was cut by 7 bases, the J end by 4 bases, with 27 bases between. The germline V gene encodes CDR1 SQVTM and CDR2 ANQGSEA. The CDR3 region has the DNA TGCAGCGCTCCGACCGGGGCACTAGCTTTCAACGCAGATACGCAGTATTTT. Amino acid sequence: CSAPTGALAFNADTQYF.

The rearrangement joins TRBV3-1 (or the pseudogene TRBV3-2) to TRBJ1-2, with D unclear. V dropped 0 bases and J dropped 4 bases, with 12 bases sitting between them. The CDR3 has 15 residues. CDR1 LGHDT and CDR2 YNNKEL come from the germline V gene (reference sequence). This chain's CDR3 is CASSQDWAGLYGYTF. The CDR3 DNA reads TGTGCCAGCAGCCAAGATTGGGCAGGCCTCTATGGCTACACCTTC.

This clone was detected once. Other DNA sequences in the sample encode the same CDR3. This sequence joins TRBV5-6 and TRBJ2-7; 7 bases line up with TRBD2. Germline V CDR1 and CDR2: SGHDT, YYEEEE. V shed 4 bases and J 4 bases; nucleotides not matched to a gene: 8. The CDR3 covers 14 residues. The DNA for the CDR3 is TGTGCCAGCAGCCCCCCGGGACTACCTTACGAGCAGTACTTC. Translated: CASSPPGLPYEQYF.

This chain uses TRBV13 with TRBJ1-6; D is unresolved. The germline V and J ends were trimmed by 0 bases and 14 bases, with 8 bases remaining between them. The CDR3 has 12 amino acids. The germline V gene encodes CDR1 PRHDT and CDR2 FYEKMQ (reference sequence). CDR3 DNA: TGTGCCAGCAGCTTAGGGGAAACGGCCCTCCACTTT. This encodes CASSLGETALHF. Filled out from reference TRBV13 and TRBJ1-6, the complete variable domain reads AAGVIQSPRHLIKEKRETATLKCYPIPRHDTVYWYQQGPGQDPQFLISFYEKMQSDKGSIPDRFSAQQFSDYHSELNMSSLELGDSALYFCASSLGETALHFGNGTRLTVT.

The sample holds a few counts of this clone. The CDR3 is CASSQGPNSGNTIYF. CDR3 nucleotide sequence: TGCGCCAGCAGCCAAGGCCCAAACTCTGGAAACACCATATATTTT. The chain uses TRBV4-1 and TRBJ1-3, with D uncertain. Per the germline V gene, CDR1 is MGHRA and CDR2 is YSYEKL. V lost 1 base, J lost 0 bases, and 7 bases lay in between. The CDR3 totals 15 residues.

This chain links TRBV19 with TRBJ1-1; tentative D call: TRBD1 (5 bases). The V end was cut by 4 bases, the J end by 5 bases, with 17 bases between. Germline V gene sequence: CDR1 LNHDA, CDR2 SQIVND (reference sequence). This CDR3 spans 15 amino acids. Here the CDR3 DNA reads TGTGCCAGTAGTACAATGGGACTCCTTGGGACTGAAGCTTTCTTT. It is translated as CASSTMGLLGTEAFF. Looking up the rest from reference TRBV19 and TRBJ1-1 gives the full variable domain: DGGITQSPKYLFRKEGQNVTLSCEQNLNHDAMYWYRQDPGQGLRLIYYSQIVNDFQKGDIAEGYSVSREKKESFPLTVTSAQKNPTAFYLCASSTMGLLGTEAFFGQGTRLTVV.

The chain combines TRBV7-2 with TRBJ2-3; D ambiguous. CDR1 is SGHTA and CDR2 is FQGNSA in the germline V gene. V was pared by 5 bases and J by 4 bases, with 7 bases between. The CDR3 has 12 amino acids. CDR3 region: CASSIGADTQYF. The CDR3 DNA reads TGTGCCAGCAGCATAGGTGCAGATACGCAGTATTTT.

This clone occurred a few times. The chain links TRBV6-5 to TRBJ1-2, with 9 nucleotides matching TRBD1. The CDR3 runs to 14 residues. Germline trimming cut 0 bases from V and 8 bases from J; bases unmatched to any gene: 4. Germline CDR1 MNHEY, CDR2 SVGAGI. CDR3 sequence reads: CASSYSDRGFGYTF. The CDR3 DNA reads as TGTGCCAGCAGTTACTCTGACAGGGGGTTCGGCTACACCTTC.

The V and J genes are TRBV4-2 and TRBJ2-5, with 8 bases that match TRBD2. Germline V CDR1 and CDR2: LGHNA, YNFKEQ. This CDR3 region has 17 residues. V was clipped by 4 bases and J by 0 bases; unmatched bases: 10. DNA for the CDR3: TGTGCCAGCAGCCCCCTGGTGGCGGGGGGCCACCAAGAGACCCAGTACTTC. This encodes CASSPLVAGGHQETQYF.

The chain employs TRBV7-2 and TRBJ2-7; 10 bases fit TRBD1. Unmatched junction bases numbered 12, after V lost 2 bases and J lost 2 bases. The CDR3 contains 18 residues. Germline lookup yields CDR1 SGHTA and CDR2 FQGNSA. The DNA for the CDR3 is TGTGCCAGCAGCTTAAGAACTTCCGGGACAGGGGCGGCCTACGAGCAGTACTTC. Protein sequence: CASSLRTSGTGAAYEQYF.

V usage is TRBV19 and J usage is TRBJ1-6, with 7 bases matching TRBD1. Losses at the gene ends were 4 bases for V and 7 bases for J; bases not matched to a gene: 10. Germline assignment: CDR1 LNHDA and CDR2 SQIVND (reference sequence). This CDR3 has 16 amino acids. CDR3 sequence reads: CASSTPQGVGNSPLHF. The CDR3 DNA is TGTGCCAGTAGTACTCCCCAGGGGGTCGGCAATTCACCCCTCCACTTT.

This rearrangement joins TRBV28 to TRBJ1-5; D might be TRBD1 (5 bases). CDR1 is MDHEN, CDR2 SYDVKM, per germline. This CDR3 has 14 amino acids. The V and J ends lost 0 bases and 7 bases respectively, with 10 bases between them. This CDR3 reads CASSLWGGGQPQHF. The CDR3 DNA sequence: TGTGCCAGCAGTTTATGGGGTGGGGGGCAGCCCCAGCATTTT.

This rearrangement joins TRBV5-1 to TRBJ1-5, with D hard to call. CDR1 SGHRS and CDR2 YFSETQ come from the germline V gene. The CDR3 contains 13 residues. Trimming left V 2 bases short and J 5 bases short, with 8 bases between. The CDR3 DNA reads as TGCGCCAGCAGCTTAAACATTGATCAGCCCCAGCATTTT. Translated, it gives CASSLNIDQPQHF.

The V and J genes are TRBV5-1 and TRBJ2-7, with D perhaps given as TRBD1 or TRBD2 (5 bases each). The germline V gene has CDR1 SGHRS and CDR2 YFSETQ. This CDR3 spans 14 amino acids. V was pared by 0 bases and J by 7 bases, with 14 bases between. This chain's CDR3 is CASSLVRGRWEQYF. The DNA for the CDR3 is TGCGCCAGCAGCTTGGTGAGGGGTCGGTGGGAGCAGTACTTC.

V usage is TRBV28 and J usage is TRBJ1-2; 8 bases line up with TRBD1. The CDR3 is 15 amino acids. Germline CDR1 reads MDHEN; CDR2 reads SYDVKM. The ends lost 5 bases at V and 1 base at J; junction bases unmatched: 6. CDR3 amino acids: CASSVTGADNYGYTF. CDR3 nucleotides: TGTGCCAGCAGTGTGACAGGGGCAGATAACTATGGCTACACCTTC.

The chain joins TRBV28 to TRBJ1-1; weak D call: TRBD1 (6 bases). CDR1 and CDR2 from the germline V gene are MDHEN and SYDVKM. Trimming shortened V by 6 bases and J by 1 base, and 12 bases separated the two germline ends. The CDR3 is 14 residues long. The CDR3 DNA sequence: TGTGCCAGCAGGACATTACAGGGGAACACTGAAGCTTTCTTT. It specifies CASRTLQGNTEAFF.

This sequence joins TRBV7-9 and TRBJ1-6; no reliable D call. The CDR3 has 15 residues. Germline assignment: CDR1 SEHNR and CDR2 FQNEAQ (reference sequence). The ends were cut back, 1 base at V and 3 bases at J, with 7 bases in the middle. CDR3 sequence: CASSLVLNYNSPLHF. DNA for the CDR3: TGTGCCAGCAGCTTAGTACTGAACTATAATTCACCCCTCCACTTT.

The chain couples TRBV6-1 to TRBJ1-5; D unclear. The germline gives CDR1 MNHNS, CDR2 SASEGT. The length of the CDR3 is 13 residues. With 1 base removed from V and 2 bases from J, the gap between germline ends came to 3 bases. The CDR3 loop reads CASSEEGNQPQHF. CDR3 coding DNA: TGTGCCAGCAGTGAAGAAGGCAATCAGCCCCAGCATTTT.

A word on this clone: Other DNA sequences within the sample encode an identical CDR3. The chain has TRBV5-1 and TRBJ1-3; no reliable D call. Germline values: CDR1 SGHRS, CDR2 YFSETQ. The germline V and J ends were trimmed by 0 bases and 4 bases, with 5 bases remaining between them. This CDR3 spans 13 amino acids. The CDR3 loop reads CASSLDPGNTIYF. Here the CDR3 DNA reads TGCGCCAGCAGCTTGGATCCGGGAAACACCATATATTTT. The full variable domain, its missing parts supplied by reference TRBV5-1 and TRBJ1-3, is KAGVTQTPRYLIKTRGQQVTLSCSPISGHRSVSWYQQTPGQGLQFLFEYFSETQRNKGNFPGRFSGRQFSNSRSEMNVSTLELGDSALYLCASSLDPGNTIYFGEGSWLTVV.

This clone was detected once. For the CDR3, the DNA is TGTGCCAGCGCCATCATCGGCTCTGGAAACACCATATATTTT. This gives the protein CASAIIGSGNTIYF. The chain uses TRBV6-5 and TRBJ1-3; D gene unclear. The CDR3 extends over 14 amino acids. The germline gives CDR1 MNHEY, CDR2 SVGAGI. Trimming shortened V by 8 bases and J by 0 bases, and 11 bases separated the two germline ends.

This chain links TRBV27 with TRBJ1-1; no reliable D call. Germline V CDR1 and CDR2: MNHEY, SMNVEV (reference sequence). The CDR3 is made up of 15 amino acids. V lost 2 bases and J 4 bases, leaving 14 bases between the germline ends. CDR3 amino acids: CASSLRGPVGTEAFF. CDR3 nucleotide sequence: TGTGCCAGCAGTTTACGCGGCCCGGTGGGCACTGAAGCTTTCTTT.

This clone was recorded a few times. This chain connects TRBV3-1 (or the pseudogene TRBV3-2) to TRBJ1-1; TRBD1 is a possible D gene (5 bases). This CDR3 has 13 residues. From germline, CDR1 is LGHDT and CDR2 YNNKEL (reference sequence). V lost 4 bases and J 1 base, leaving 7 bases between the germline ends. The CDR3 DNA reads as TGTGCCAGCAGCCGGGACGGGAACACTGAAGCTTTCTTT. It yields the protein CASSRDGNTEAFF.

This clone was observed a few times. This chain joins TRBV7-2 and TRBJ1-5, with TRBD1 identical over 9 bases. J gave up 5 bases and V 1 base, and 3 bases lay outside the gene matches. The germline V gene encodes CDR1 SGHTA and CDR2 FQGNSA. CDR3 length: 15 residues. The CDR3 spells CASSLEQGAHQPQHF. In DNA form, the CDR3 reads TGTGCCAGCAGCTTAGAACAGGGGGCCCATCAGCCCCAGCATTTT. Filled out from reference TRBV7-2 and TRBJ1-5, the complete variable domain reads GAGVSQSPSNKVTEKGKDVELRCDPISGHTALYWYRQSLGQGLEFLIYFQGNSAPDKSGLPSDRFSAERTGGSVSTLTIQRTQQEDSAVYLCASSLEQGAHQPQHFGDGTRLSIL.